Described below is a single T cell receptor beta chain sequence and its context. This record comes from a study of technical replicates of blood from a handful of donors. Only in-frame clones appear in the TCRdb table, and some are missing; sequencing was by immunoSEQ multiplex PCR. The sample has 12,000 or so clones, roughly nine tenths seen once. Germline CDR1 is SGHRS and CDR2 is YFSETQ. CDR3 length equals 12 residues. The V and J ends lost 0 bases and 3 bases respectively, with 4 bases between them. The chain is built from TRBV5-1 and TRBJ2-7; no firm D call. Sequenced: PBMCs. This clonotype originated in a human donor in good health. The chain's CDR3 is CASSLGGYEQYF. The CDR3 DNA reads TGCGCCAGCAGCTTGGGCGGCTACGAGCAGTACTTC.